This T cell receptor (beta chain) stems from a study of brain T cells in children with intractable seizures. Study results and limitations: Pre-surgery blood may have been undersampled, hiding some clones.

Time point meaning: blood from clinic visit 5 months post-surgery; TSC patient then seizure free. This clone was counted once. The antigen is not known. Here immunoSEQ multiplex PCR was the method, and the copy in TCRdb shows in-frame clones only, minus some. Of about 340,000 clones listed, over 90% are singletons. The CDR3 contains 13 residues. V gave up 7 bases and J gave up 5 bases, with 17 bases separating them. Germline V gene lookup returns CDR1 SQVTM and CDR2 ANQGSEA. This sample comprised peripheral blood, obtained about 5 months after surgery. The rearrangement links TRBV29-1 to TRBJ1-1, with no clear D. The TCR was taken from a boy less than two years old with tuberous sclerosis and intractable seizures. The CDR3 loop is CSEVGLRSTEAFF. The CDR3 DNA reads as TGCAGCGAGGTGGGTTTGCGGTCGACTGAAGCTTTCTTT.